A selection of T cell receptor beta chains follows, all from one sample in a study of technical replicates of blood from several donors. Clones were sequenced by immunoSEQ multiplex PCR, and TCRdb holds only the in-frame ones, with some missing. The sample contains roughly 65,000 clones, over 75% of which appear only once. Sequences were obtained from PBMCs. The origin of the receptors is a human donor in good health. Some clones in this sample may be carry-over from other donors' samples. The CDR3 runs from the conserved cysteine through the conserved F or W. D genes are given only for firm matches.

V gene: TRBV7-2; J gene: TRBJ2-1; D gene: TRBD2; CDR3 protein: CASSTGTSGRNEQFF
V gene: TRBV7-9; J gene: TRBJ1-5; D gene: NA; CDR3 protein: CASSPGFGWNQPQHF
V gene: TRBV29-1; J gene: TRBJ1-5; D gene: NA; CDR3 protein: CSVAGGNQPQHF
V gene: TRBV30; J gene: TRBJ1-4; D gene: TRBD1; CDR3 protein: CAWKDRGHGKLFF
V gene: TRBV7-8; J gene: TRBJ1-1; D gene: NA; CDR3 protein: CASSPRGPGGVNTEAFF
V gene: TRBV18; J gene: TRBJ1-4; D gene: TRBD1; CDR3 protein: CASSLTGINEKLFF
V gene: TRBV7-9; J gene: TRBJ1-2; D gene: NA; CDR3 protein: CASSLGGTPYGYTF
V gene: TRBV19; J gene: TRBJ1-3; D gene: NA; CDR3 protein: CASSTTQTGAGNTIYF
V gene: TRBV19; J gene: TRBJ1-5; D gene: NA; CDR3 protein: CASSISQSNQPQHF
V gene: TRBV2; J gene: TRBJ2-5; D gene: TRBD2; CDR3 protein: CASSRTSGGQETQYF
V gene: TRBV18; J gene: TRBJ1-5; D gene: TRBD1; CDR3 protein: CASSPGQSHSNQPQHF
V gene: TRBV6-5; J gene: TRBJ2-3; D gene: NA; CDR3 protein: CASRGWDSRTDTQYF
V gene: TRBV11-1; J gene: TRBJ2-1; D gene: NA; CDR3 protein: CASSGGQGLYNEQFF
V gene: TRBV18; J gene: TRBJ1-3; D gene: TRBD1; CDR3 protein: CASSPEGQGVGNTIYF
V gene: TRBV5-1; J gene: TRBJ2-1; D gene: TRBD2; CDR3 protein: CASSLAPGLAGDEQFF
V gene: TRBV9; J gene: TRBJ1-2; D gene: NA; CDR3 protein: CASSAHDRFYGYTF
V gene: TRBV25-1; J gene: TRBJ2-7; D gene: TRBD1; CDR3 protein: CASSVNRDRGSYEQYF
V gene: TRBV10-3; J gene: TRBJ2-2; D gene: TRBD2; CDR3 protein: CAISESTGGNTGELFF
V gene: TRBV7-3; J gene: TRBJ2-2; D gene: NA; CDR3 protein: CASSLDSRTGELFF
V gene: TRBV28; J gene: TRBJ1-5; D gene: NA; CDR3 protein: CASSLYRVSNQPQHF
V gene: TRBV21-1; J gene: TRBJ2-7; D gene: NA; CDR3 protein: CASSNVTWRGILGSYEQYF
V gene: TRBV7-9; J gene: TRBJ2-7; D gene: TRBD2; CDR3 protein: CASSLIAGGRIEQYF
V gene: TRBV6-5; J gene: TRBJ2-7; D gene: TRBD2; CDR3 protein: CASSRTSSYEQYF
V gene: TRBV7-9; J gene: TRBJ1-5; D gene: NA; CDR3 protein: CASSSGGESNQPQHF
V gene: TRBV6-4; J gene: TRBJ1-5; D gene: TRBD1; CDR3 protein: CASSLTGGGQPQHF
V gene: TRBV4-2; J gene: TRBJ2-1; D gene: NA; CDR3 protein: CASSQVGGSYNEQFF
V gene: TRBV6-6; J gene: TRBJ2-2; D gene: NA; CDR3 protein: CASSYSSYGELFF
V gene: TRBV29-1; J gene: TRBJ2-2; D gene: TRBD2; CDR3 protein: CSVNSGSVNTGELFF